Below are 13 T cell receptor beta chains sequenced from a single sample in a study of blood T cell repertoires in COVID-19. Sequencing was performed with immunoSEQ multiplex PCR; in TCRdb, only in-frame clones are kept and a portion is missing. The sample lists some 91,000 clones; around four fifths were seen once. Sequencing used peripheral blood. The receptors originated from a human donor in a cohort sampled during active COVID-19.

The gene calls are TRBV6-4 and TRBJ1-5; weak D call: TRBD1 (6 bases). CDR3 length equals 15 residues. Germline loops: CDR1 MRHNA, CDR2 SNTAGT. Between the trimmed V and J ends, which lost 5 bases and 5 bases, there was a span of 16 bases. The CDR3 nucleotides read TGTGCCAGCAGTCCCCAACCAGGGGTTGATCAGCCCCAGCATTTT. Protein sequence: CASSPQPGVDQPQHF.

The chain combines TRBV6-5 with TRBJ2-1, with 10 bases matching TRBD1. The germline gives CDR1 MNHEY, CDR2 SVGAGI. The CDR3 is made up of 14 amino acids. J was trimmed by 7 bases and V by 5 bases; bases with no gene match: 5. The CDR3 reads CASSRQGAWNEQFF. The CDR3 bases are TGTGCCAGCAGTCGACAGGGGGCCTGGAATGAGCAGTTCTTC.

J is TRBJ1-5 and V is TRBV28, with D perhaps matching TRBD1 (5 bases). The CDR3 runs to 13 residues. Looked up from germline, CDR1 is MDHEN and CDR2 is SYDVKM. V lost 7 bases, J lost 5 bases, and 12 bases lay in between. The CDR3 nucleotides read TGTGCCAGCACGGGGACTGGCTATCAGCCCCAGCATTTT. Amino acid sequence: CASTGTGYQPQHF.

J is TRBJ1-2 and V is TRBV28, with a possible D match to TRBD1 (5 bases). The V end was cut by 1 base, the J end by 3 bases, with 18 bases between. Per germline, CDR1 MDHEN and CDR2 SYDVKM. CDR3 length equals 17 residues. The DNA for the CDR3 is TGTGCCAGCAGTTTATCCCTTATGCAGCTAGGGGACTATGGCTACACCTTC. It codes for CASSLSLMQLGDYGYTF.

The chain carries TRBV5-6 and TRBJ2-1, with a possible D match to TRBD2 (6 bases). This CDR3 region has 15 residues. The germline CDR1 and CDR2 sequences are SGHDT and YYEEEE. Trimming pared 1 base from V and 7 bases from J, leaving 15 bases between. CDR3 sequence reads: CASSLRGGEANEQFF. The CDR3 coding sequence is TGTGCCAGCAGCTTGAGAGGCGGGGAAGCGAATGAGCAGTTCTTC. The full variable domain, rest sourced from reference TRBV5-6 and TRBJ2-1, is DAGVTQSPTHLIKTRGQQVTLRCSPKSGHDTVSWYQQALGQGPQFIFQYYEEEERQRGNFPDRFSGHQFPNYSSELNVNALLLGDSALYLCASSLRGGEANEQFFGPGTRLTVL.

The gene calls are TRBV4-3 and TRBJ1-1; no definite D call. The CDR3 covers 13 residues. Trimming cost V 1 base and J 3 bases, with 6 bases left between them. Per germline, CDR1 LGHNA and CDR2 YSLEER. For the CDR3, the DNA is TGCGCCAGCAGCCAAGCCTCTTACACTGAAGCTTTCTTT. Translation gives CASSQASYTEAFF.

With respect to this clone: The junction shows a germline mismatch at one end, possibly a read error. The rearrangement joins TRBV6-6 to TRBJ2-4; 7 bases map to TRBD1. Germline lookup yields CDR1 MNHNY and CDR2 SVGAGI (reference sequence). The CDR3 sequence is 12 residues long. As DNA, the CDR3 is TGTGCCAGCATTGACCCGGACAGGTTACGTGGCTTC. Encoded protein: CASIDPDRLRGF.

The V call is TRBV5-1, the J call TRBJ2-3; D possibly corresponds to TRBD2 (6 bases). The germline CDR1 and CDR2 sequences are SGHRS and YFSETQ. Trimming took off 0 bases at V and 4 bases at J, with 15 bases between the two ends. CDR3 length: 16 amino acids. As DNA, the CDR3 is TGCGCCAGCAGCTTGGAGGGGCGGGAAGGCGCAGATACGCAGTATTTT. Its translation: CASSLEGREGADTQYF.

The chain joins TRBV6-1 to TRBJ2-1; 9 bases agree with TRBD2. V trimming: 2 bases; J trimming: 14 bases; junction bases outside the gene matches: 16. The CDR3 extends over 16 amino acids. Germline V gene lookup returns CDR1 MNHNS and CDR2 SASEGT. CDR3 residues: CASSESPASGTLMEFF. The CDR3 DNA follows: TGTGCCAGCAGTGAAAGCCCTGCTAGCGGGACGTTGATGGAGTTCTTC.

This chain connects TRBV18 to TRBJ2-5; perhaps TRBD1 as D (6 bases). The V and J ends lost 6 bases and 3 bases respectively, with 17 bases between them. There are 15 residues in the CDR3. Germline CDR1 and CDR2: KGHSH and LQKENI. Here the CDR3 reads CASSRTISGEETQYF. The CDR3 DNA sequence: TGTGCCAGCTCCCGTACGATATCAGGGGAAGAGACCCAGTACTTC.

This chain uses TRBV9 with TRBJ1-2; TRBD1 might be the D (6 bases). Germline CDR1 and CDR2: SGDLS and YYNGEE. The ends were cut back, 0 bases at V and 0 bases at J, with 15 bases in the middle. This CDR3 contains 17 residues. This chain's CDR3 is CASSVDHRDVSNYGYTF. The CDR3 region has the DNA TGTGCCAGCAGCGTAGACCACAGGGATGTCTCTAACTATGGCTACACCTTC.

This chain joins TRBV7-8 and TRBJ1-1; no firm D call. This CDR3 has 17 amino acids. The V gene lost 2 bases and the J gene lost 0 bases, with 16 bases spanning the gap. Germline V gene sequence: CDR1 SGHVS, CDR2 FQNEAQ. The CDR3 spells CASSLTVHGLMNTEAFF. DNA for the CDR3: TGTGCCAGCAGCTTAACAGTCCATGGGCTCATGAACACTGAAGCTTTCTTT.

This clone was found a few times. The J gene is TRBJ1-2, the V gene TRBV6-4; 8 bases fit TRBD1. V shed 3 bases and J 4 bases; nucleotides not matched to a gene: 7. The CDR3 loop spans 15 amino acids. Germline V gives CDR1 MRHNA, CDR2 SNTAGT. The CDR3 DNA is TGTGCCAGCAGTGAGGGGCCAGGGGGCTCCTATGGCTACACCTTC. Its translation is CASSEGPGGSYGYTF.